This entry lists 14 T cell receptor beta chains sequenced from one sample in a study of regulatory T cells in long-lasting Graves disease. Investigators prepared the TCR beta libraries by applying iRepertoire HTBI primers and Arm-PCR of CDR3 regions. TCRdb itself ran the multiplex PCR reads through MiXCR, one entry per CDR3 protein. The sample consists of fewer than 400,000 distinct CDR3 sequences, 18% of them appearing once. Sample time point: newly diagnosed GD, antithyroid drugs for less than 3 months. There was RNA extracted from PBMCs, and the TCR library was made from it. The input for sequencing was peripheral blood mononuclear cells (PBMCs), taken at new diagnosis, from a patient treated with antithyroid drugs. Receptors were obtained from a female donor with Graves disease.

The chain links TRBV28 to TRBJ1-2, with TRBD1 matching over 8 bases. The CDR3 spans 16 residues. Germline V gene data show CDR1 as MDHEN and CDR2 as SYDVKM. Trimming removed 5 bases from V and 6 bases from J; junction bases left unmatched: 14. CDR3 sequence: CASSINRGSQRDGYTF. The CDR3 coding sequence is TGTGCCAGCAGTATCAACAGGGGGAGTCAACGTGATGGCTACACCTTC.

The chain has TRBV7-2 and TRBJ1-2, with D unresolved. The CDR3 loop spans 15 amino acids. Germline CDR1 and CDR2: SGHTA and FQGNSA. V lost 5 bases to trimming and J lost 3 bases, with 16 bases between them. The CDR3 is CASSLRSNGDYGYTF. The CDR3 DNA reads as TGTGCCAGCAGCCTACGCTCCAACGGAGACTATGGCTACACCTTC.

This clonotype was picked up many times. The rearrangement links TRBV12-3 or TRBV12-4 to TRBJ1-1; the D is unclear. V lost 7 bases, J lost 8 bases, and 14 bases lay in between. This CDR3 comprises 12 residues. CDR3 DNA sequence: TGTGCCAGCACCCCCGGAGTGTTCGAAGCTTTCTTT. Its protein product is CASTPGVFEAFF.

This clonotype was picked up many times. The chain carries TRBV5-1 and TRBJ1-2, with 8 bases that match TRBD1. Germline V gives CDR1 SGHRS, CDR2 YFSETQ. Unmatched junction bases numbered 12, after V lost 6 bases and J lost 2 bases. The CDR3 is 16 amino acids. CDR3 sequence (DNA): TGCGCCAGCACCCCTGGCCCGGGACAGGTGAACTATGGCTACACCTTC. Translation: CASTPGPGQVNYGYTF.

This clonotype was counted ten times or more. The CDR3: CASASGQSYNEQFF. The CDR3, as DNA: TGTGCTAGTGCAAGCGGGCAGTCCTACAATGAGCAGTTCTTC. The chain recombines TRBV12-5 with TRBJ2-1; possibly TRBD2 for D (6 bases). The V gene's germline CDR1 is LGHNT and CDR2 FRNRAP. This CDR3 has 14 amino acids. V lost 7 bases to trimming and J lost 1 base, with 11 bases between them.

This clonotype appeared once. This chain connects TRBV7-9 to TRBJ2-7, with 9 positions matching TRBD2. The length of the CDR3 is 19 residues. Trimming at V came to 4 bases and at J to 0 bases, leaving 16 bases not matched to a gene. CDR1 and CDR2 from the germline V gene are SEHNR and FQNEAQ (reference sequence). CDR3 sequence reads: CASSSVGGLASGNSYEQYF. The CDR3 coding sequence is TGTGCCAGCAGCTCCGTCGGAGGTTTGGCTAGCGGGAACTCCTACGAGCAGTACTTC. The whole variable domain, filled in from reference TRBV7-9 and TRBJ2-7, reads DTGVSQNPRHKITKRGQNVTFRCDPISEHNRLYWYRQTLGQGPEFLTYFQNEAQLEKSRLLSDRFSAERPKGSFSTLEIQRTEQGDSAMYLCASSSVGGLASGNSYEQYFGPGTRLTVT.

The table lists this clonotype with many counts. The rearrangement uses TRBV6-1 and TRBJ2-6; D might be TRBD2 (5 bases). This CDR3 is built from 15 residues. CDR1 and CDR2 (germline): MNHNS, SASEGT. V was shortened by 7 bases and J by 1 base, with 11 bases between the two germline ends. The CDR3 DNA follows: TGTGCCAGCACTACGCGGGCGTCTGGGGCCAACGTCCTGACTTTC. Amino acid sequence: CASTTRASGANVLTF.

This clonotype showed up many times. The gene calls are TRBV27 and TRBJ1-6; TRBD1 aligns across 7 bases. CDR1 and CDR2 from the germline V gene are MNHEY and SMNVEV (reference sequence). Germline trimming cut 5 bases from V and 10 bases from J; bases unmatched to any gene: 5. The CDR3 consists of 13 residues. As DNA, the CDR3 is TGTGCCAGCAGTCGGACAGGATCCTCACCCCTCCACTTT. Translation: CASSRTGSSPLHF.

The table lists this clonotype with many counts. V and J are TRBV20-1 and TRBJ2-5; tentative D call: TRBD1 (5 bases). V dropped 3 bases and J dropped 3 bases, with 11 bases sitting between them. The CDR3 consists of 13 residues. Germline CDR1 DFQATT, CDR2 SNEGSKA (reference sequence). CDR3 region: CSASYGREETQYF. The CDR3 DNA is TGCAGTGCTAGTTATGGCAGGGAAGAGACCCAGTACTTC.

In its sample, this clonotype was seen many times. The chain carries TRBV2 and TRBJ2-5; 7 positions agree with TRBD2. Germline CDR1 is SNHLY and CDR2 is FYNNEI. The CDR3 contains 15 residues. The V gene end was trimmed by 0 bases and the J gene end by 7 bases; junction bases not matched to a gene: 8. The CDR3 sequence: CASSEAASGGGTQYF. In nucleotides, the CDR3 is TGTGCCAGCAGTGAAGCAGCTAGCGGTGGGGGGACCCAGTACTTC.

This clonotype has at least ten counts. The V call is TRBV27, the J call TRBJ1-3, with a tentative D call TRBD1 (5 bases). The V end lost 2 bases, the J end lost 2 bases, and 10 bases lay between the germline ends. Per the germline V gene, CDR1 is MNHEY and CDR2 is SMNVEV (reference sequence). CDR3 length equals 15 residues. CDR3 loop: CASSLEGRPGNTIYF. CDR3 nucleotide sequence: TGTGCCAGCAGTTTAGAGGGGCGTCCTGGAAACACCATATATTTT.

This clonotype showed up just a few times. This chain links TRBV3-1 with TRBJ1-2; 10 bases match TRBD1. CDR3 size: 15 residues. Per germline, CDR1 LGHDT and CDR2 YNNKEL (reference sequence). With V trimmed by 4 bases and J by 8 bases, 10 bases remained unmatched. The CDR3 DNA reads as TGTGCCAGCAGCCGACAGGGGGCGGAGGATCGAGGCTACACCTTC. Protein product: CASSRQGAEDRGYTF.

This clonotype was detected ten times or more. This rearrangement joins TRBV7-2 to TRBJ2-1; 8 positions agree with TRBD1. Germline V gene data show CDR1 as SGHTA and CDR2 as FQGNSA. CDR3 size: 14 residues. V lost 0 bases to trimming and J lost 9 bases; unmatched junction nucleotides: 4. DNA for the CDR3: TGTGCCAGCAGCTTAGCCAGGGGGCCGGGTGAGCAGTTCTTC. Protein: CASSLARGPGEQFF.

At least ten counts were recorded for this clonotype. The gene calls are TRBV6-5 and TRBJ2-5; 7 bases fit TRBD2. The germline gives CDR1 MNHEY, CDR2 SVGAGI. V lost 2 bases, J lost 4 bases, and 1 base stayed unmatched. The CDR3 spans 13 residues. CDR3 nucleotide sequence: TGTGCCAGCAGTTACACGGGAGGAGAGACCCAGTACTTC. Its translation: CASSYTGGETQYF.